This T cell receptor beta chain was captured by sequencing in a study of cytomegalovirus exposure and HLA in healthy donors. The length of the CDR3 is 15 residues. With 5 bases clipped from V and 2 bases from J, the junction kept 3 bases outside the gene matches. In germline, CDR1 is SGHNT, CDR2 YENEEA. TCRdb's table, derived via immunoSEQ multiplex PCR, lists solely in-frame clones and lacks some. Of about 140,000 clones listed, around 85% are singletons. This clone was detected a few times. What it recognizes is unknown. Findings and limits, study-wide: Diagnosis of cytomegalovirus status made by the classifier reportedly showed high specificity and sensitivity.

This TCR derives from a man between 18 and 35 years old in good health and CMV-seronegative. Sequencing was performed on PBMCs. The J gene is TRBJ2-2, the V gene TRBV11-3; 9 bases fit TRBD1. The CDR3, as DNA: TGTGCCAGCAGCCGGACAGGGGTCAACACCGGGGAGCTGTTTTTT. Protein sequence: CASSRTGVNTGELFF.